Listed here are 6 T cell receptor beta chains from one sample, sequenced in a study of shared clonotypes between healthy human individuals. Method: immunoSEQ multiplex PCR; TCRdb's copy keeps in-frame clones and lacks some. The table has 2 million to 3 million clones, 93% seen once; the top ten hold around 0.4%. The sample was naive CD4+ T cells from PBMCs. The subset is: CD45RA+ positively selected. The receptors here all came from a man between 18 and 29 years old in good health. Some clones in this sample may be carry-over from other donors' samples.

This sequence joins TRBV25-1 and TRBJ1-1; 8 bases agree with TRBD1. CDR3 length: 15 amino acids. Losses at the gene ends were 3 bases for V and 5 bases for J; bases not matched to a gene: 8. Germline V lookup: CDR1 MGHDK, CDR2 SYGVNS. CDR3 in DNA: TGTGCCAGCAGTGATTCAGGGGGCGGATGGACTGAAGCTTTCTTT. Amino acids: CASSDSGGGWTEAFF.

V gene TRBV6-1 combines with J gene TRBJ1-1; 11 bases align to TRBD1. CDR1 is MNHNS, CDR2 SASEGT, per germline. With 6 bases clipped from V and 3 bases from J, the junction kept 6 bases outside the gene matches. This CDR3 contains 15 residues. This CDR3 reads CASRSADRGHTEAFF. CDR3 bases: TGTGCCAGCAGATCCGCGGACAGGGGGCACACTGAAGCTTTCTTT.

J is TRBJ2-4 and V is TRBV5-3; D is possibly TRBD1 (6 bases). TRBV5-3 falls under the ORF class, with uncertain function. The CDR3 is 12 amino acids. The ends were cut back, 7 bases at V and 6 bases at J, with 11 bases in the middle. CDR3: CARYRVGNIQYF. As DNA, the CDR3 is TGTGCCAGATACAGGGTCGGAAACATTCAGTACTTC.

This chain links TRBV28 with TRBJ2-1; 15 bases align to TRBD2. In germline, CDR1 is MDHEN, CDR2 SYDVKM. Losses at the gene ends were 7 bases for V and 7 bases for J; bases not matched to a gene: 5. The CDR3 contains 15 residues. CDR3 protein: CASTIGLAGGNEQFF. The CDR3 coding sequence is TGTGCCAGCACCATAGGACTAGCGGGAGGGAATGAGCAGTTCTTC.

This sequence joins TRBV30 and TRBJ2-6; maybe TRBD1 (6 bases). This CDR3 comprises 17 residues. Between the trimmed V and J ends, which lost 1 base and 2 bases, there was a span of 15 bases. The germline V gene encodes CDR1 GTSNPN and CDR2 SVGIG (reference sequence). CDR3 sequence (DNA): TGTGCCTGGAGTGCTCGGACAGCTCGCCCTGGGGCCAACGTCCTGACTTTC. This sequence encodes CAWSARTARPGANVLTF.

J is TRBJ2-7 and V is TRBV19, with D possibly TRBD1 on 6 matching bases. Between the trimmed V and J ends, which lost 3 bases and 3 bases, there was a span of 12 bases. CDR3 size: 14 residues. Per germline, CDR1 LNHDA and CDR2 SQIVND (reference sequence). The CDR3 DNA is TGTGCCAGTAGTATTCGGACAGTCGGCTACGAGCAGTACTTC. It codes for CASSIRTVGYEQYF. The whole variable domain, filled in from reference TRBV19 and TRBJ2-7, reads DGGITQSPKYLFRKEGQNVTLSCEQNLNHDAMYWYRQDPGQGLRLIYYSQIVNDFQKGDIAEGYSVSREKKESFPLTVTSAQKNPTAFYLCASSIRTVGYEQYFGPGTRLTVT.